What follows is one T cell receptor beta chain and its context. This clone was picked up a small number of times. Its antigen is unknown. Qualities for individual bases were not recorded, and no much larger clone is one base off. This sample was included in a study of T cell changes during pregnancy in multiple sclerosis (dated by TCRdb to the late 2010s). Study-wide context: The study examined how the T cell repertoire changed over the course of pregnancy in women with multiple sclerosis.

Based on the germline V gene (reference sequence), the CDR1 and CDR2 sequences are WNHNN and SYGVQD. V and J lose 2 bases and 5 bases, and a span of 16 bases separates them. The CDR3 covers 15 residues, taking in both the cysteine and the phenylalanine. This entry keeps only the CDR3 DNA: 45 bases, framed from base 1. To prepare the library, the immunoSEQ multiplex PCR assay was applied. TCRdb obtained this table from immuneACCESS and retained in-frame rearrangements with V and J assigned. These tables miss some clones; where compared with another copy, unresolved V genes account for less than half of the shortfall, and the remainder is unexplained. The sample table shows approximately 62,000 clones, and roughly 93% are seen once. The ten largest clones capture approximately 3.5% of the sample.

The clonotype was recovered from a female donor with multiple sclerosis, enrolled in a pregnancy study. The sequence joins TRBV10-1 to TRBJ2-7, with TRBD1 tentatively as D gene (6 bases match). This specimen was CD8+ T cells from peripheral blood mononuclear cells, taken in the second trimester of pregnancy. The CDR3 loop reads CASSESLGARDEQYF. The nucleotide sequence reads TGCGCCAGCAGTGAGAGTTTGGGGGCTAGGGACGAGCAGTACTTC.